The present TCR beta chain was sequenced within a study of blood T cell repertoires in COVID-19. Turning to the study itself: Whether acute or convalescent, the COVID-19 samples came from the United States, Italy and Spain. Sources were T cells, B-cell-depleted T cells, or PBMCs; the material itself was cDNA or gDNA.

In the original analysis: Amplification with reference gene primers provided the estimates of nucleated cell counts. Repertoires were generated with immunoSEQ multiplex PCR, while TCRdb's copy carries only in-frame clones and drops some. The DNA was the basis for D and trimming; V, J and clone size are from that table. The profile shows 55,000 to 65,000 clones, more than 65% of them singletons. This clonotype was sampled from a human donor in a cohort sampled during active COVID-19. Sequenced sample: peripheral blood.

The CDR3 sequence is CASSVGTDGYTF. In DNA, the CDR3 is TGTGCCAGCAGCGTAGGGACTGATGGCTACACCTTC. The V and J genes are TRBV9 and TRBJ1-2; unclear D gene. The CDR3 is made up of 12 amino acids. V dropped 0 bases and J dropped 6 bases, with 6 bases sitting between them. Germline V gene sequence: CDR1 SGDLS, CDR2 YYNGEE. Filled out from reference TRBV9 and TRBJ1-2, the complete variable domain reads DSGVTQTPKHLITATGQRVTLRCSPRSGDLSVYWYQQSLDQGLQFLIQYYNGEERAKGNILERFSAQQFPDLHSELNLSSLELGDSALYFCASSVGTDGYTFGSGTRLTVV.